The 32 T cell receptor beta chains below come from one sample, sequenced in a study of blood T cell repertoires in COVID-19. Profiling relied on immunoSEQ multiplex PCR, and the TCRdb table lists in-frame clones only, not all of them. Of about 200,000 clones in the sample, about 85% were seen once. The sample comprised peripheral blood. The origin of the receptors is an elderly woman with acute or convalescent COVID-19.

This sequence joins TRBV7-2 and TRBJ2-5; TRBD2 aligns across 11 bases. Germline-derived CDR1 and CDR2 are SGHTA and FQGNSA. The CDR3 length is 15 residues. The ends lost 1 base at V and 7 bases at J; junction bases unmatched: 5. The CDR3 DNA follows: TGTGCCAGCAGCTTAGTTACTAGCGGGAGTCGGACCCAGTACTTC. This sequence encodes CASSLVTSGSRTQYF. Complete variable domain (other parts from reference TRBV7-2 and TRBJ2-5): GAGVSQSPSNKVTEKGKDVELRCDPISGHTALYWYRQSLGQGLEFLIYFQGNSAPDKSGLPSDRFSAERTGGSVSTLTIQRTQQEDSAVYLCASSLVTSGSRTQYFGPGTRLLVL.

The chain carries TRBV6-2 or TRBV6-3 and TRBJ1-5; 8 bases are shared with TRBD1. The germline CDR1 and CDR2 sequences are MNHEY and SVGEGT. The CDR3 runs to 17 residues. The V segment lost 2 bases and the J segment 6 bases; nucleotides outside the gene matches: 12. The CDR3 region is CASSYPALDRVSQPQHF. In nucleotides, the CDR3 is TGTGCCAGCAGTTACCCTGCCCTGGACAGGGTGTCTCAGCCCCAGCATTTT.

The CDR3 sequence is CASSPWQAATNEKLFF. In nucleotides, the CDR3 is TGTGCCAGCTCACCGTGGCAGGCTGCAACTAATGAAAAACTGTTTTTT. The chain recombines TRBV18 with TRBJ1-4; D uncertain. This CDR3 is built from 16 residues. Germline CDR1 KGHSH, CDR2 LQKENI. Trimming took 3 bases from V and 0 from J, leaving 11 bases between them.

In its sample, this clone was seen once. This chain connects TRBV5-6 to TRBJ2-7, with D possibly being TRBD1 (7 bases). The V gene's germline CDR1 is SGHDT and CDR2 YYEEEE. V lost 2 bases to trimming and J lost 6 bases, with 15 bases between them. The CDR3 spans 14 residues. The chain's CDR3 is CASSLGGGMSEQYF. CDR3 bases: TGTGCCAGCAGCTTAGGAGGGGGCATGAGCGAGCAGTACTTC.

The chain joins TRBV12-5 to TRBJ1-5; 7 bases line up with TRBD1. The CDR3 is 14 residues long. V gave up 6 bases and J gave up 4 bases; unmatched junction bases: 6. CDR1 LGHNT and CDR2 FRNRAP come from the germline V gene. CDR3 loop: CASGPDRDNQPQHF. CDR3 DNA sequence: TGTGCTAGTGGACCTGACAGGGATAATCAGCCCCAGCATTTT.

This chain joins TRBV6-1 and TRBJ2-3, with a tentative D call TRBD2 (7 bases). Per germline, CDR1 MNHNS and CDR2 SASEGT. V shed 4 bases and J shed 0 bases, with 17 bases lying between them. This CDR3 comprises 17 residues. The chain's CDR3 is CASSGRGGSPSTDTQYF. In DNA, the CDR3 is TGTGCCAGCAGTGGGAGGGGGGGGTCCCCCAGCACAGATACGCAGTATTTT.

V is TRBV19 and J is TRBJ2-3, with D maybe TRBD1 (6 bases). Trimming shortened V by 3 bases and J by 1 base, and 14 bases separated the two germline ends. The CDR3 spans 16 residues. Germline V gene sequence: CDR1 LNHDA, CDR2 SQIVND (reference sequence). CDR3 sequence: CASSMAGAGRTDTQYF. CDR3 DNA sequence: TGTGCCAGTAGTATGGCAGGGGCTGGGCGCACAGATACGCAGTATTTT.

This clone was observed a handful of times. This chain joins TRBV2 and TRBJ2-7, with a possible D match to TRBD2 (5 bases). The V end lost 7 bases, the J end lost 0 bases, and 19 bases lay between the germline ends. This CDR3 comprises 16 residues. Germline V gives CDR1 SNHLY, CDR2 FYNNEI. CDR3 in amino acids: CASTQTLARFSYEQYF. The CDR3 DNA reads TGTGCCAGCACTCAAACTTTAGCGCGTTTCTCCTACGAGCAGTACTTC.

The chain combines TRBV2 with TRBJ1-6; D is ambiguous. The germline V gene encodes CDR1 SNHLY and CDR2 FYNNEI. There are 13 residues in the CDR3. Trimming cost V 3 bases and J 9 bases, with 9 bases left between them. The CDR3 DNA is TGTGCCAGCAGTGACGTCCCCGGTTCACCCCTCCACTTT. Translation: CASSDVPGSPLHF.

V usage is TRBV7-2 and J usage is TRBJ1-1, with TRBD1 matching 7 bases. Germline V gives CDR1 SGHTA, CDR2 FQGNSA. V lost 5 bases to trimming and J lost 0 bases; unmatched junction nucleotides: 6. This CDR3 contains 15 residues. As DNA, the CDR3 is TGTGCCAGCAGCGGAAGAGGGACAGTGAACACTGAAGCTTTCTTT. It translates to CASSGRGTVNTEAFF.

V and J are TRBV6-5 and TRBJ1-1; 7 nucleotides line up with TRBD1. From germline, CDR1 is MNHEY and CDR2 SVGAGI. This CDR3 spans 15 amino acids. With V trimmed by 8 bases and J by 0 bases, 9 bases remained unmatched. CDR3 residues: CASGVKQGMNTEAFF. The CDR3 DNA is TGTGCCAGCGGGGTCAAACAGGGGATGAACACTGAAGCTTTCTTT.

This chain uses TRBV7-2 with TRBJ2-7, with TRBD2 matching over 8 bases. Germline CDR1 and CDR2: SGHTA and FQGNSA. V was clipped by 2 bases and J by 1 base; unmatched bases: 4. CDR3 length equals 15 residues. The CDR3 bases are TGTGCCAGCAGCTTAACCGGGACTAGTTCCTACGAGCAGTACTTC. Protein: CASSLTGTSSYEQYF.

The chain employs TRBV15 and TRBJ1-1; 10 nucleotides line up with TRBD1. CDR3 length: 15 residues. V dropped 0 bases and J dropped 10; count of bases not matched to a gene: 8. From germline, CDR1 is LNHNV and CDR2 YYDKDF (reference sequence). DNA of the CDR3: TGTGCCACCAGCAGAGACGGGACAGGGGCACTAGGAGCTTTCTTT. Its protein is CATSRDGTGALGAFF.

V gene TRBV5-6 combines with J gene TRBJ1-1; no clear D gene. Trimming shortened V by 3 bases and J by 0 bases, and 9 bases separated the two germline ends. Germline CDR1 and CDR2: SGHDT and YYEEEE. The CDR3 spans 14 residues. CDR3 coding DNA: TGTGCCAGCAGCTCCCCCGCGATGAACACTGAAGCTTTCTTT. Protein product: CASSSPAMNTEAFF.

The rearrangement links TRBV7-2 to TRBJ2-5; 7 positions match TRBD1. The CDR3 runs 13 residues. V shed 5 bases and J 2 bases; nucleotides not matched to a gene: 2. Germline values: CDR1 SGHTA, CDR2 FQGNSA. For the CDR3, the DNA is TGTGCCAGCAGCATGGGACAGCAAGAGACCCAGTACTTC. Translated, it gives CASSMGQQETQYF.

The chain is built from TRBV15 and TRBJ2-1, with TRBD2 identical over 9 bases. The V gene end was trimmed by 0 bases and the J gene end by 7 bases; junction bases not matched to a gene: 10. CDR3 length equals 17 residues. Germline CDR1 and CDR2: LNHNV and YYDKDF (reference sequence). CDR3 protein: CATSRDAGGLARNEQFF. CDR3 bases: TGTGCCACCAGCAGAGATGCGGGGGGACTAGCAAGAAATGAGCAGTTCTTC.

This rearrangement joins TRBV10-3 to TRBJ1-3, with 9 positions matching TRBD1. The CDR3 totals 19 residues. Trimming took 6 bases from V and 4 from J; bases not matched to a gene: 19. Germline-derived CDR1 and CDR2 are ENHRY and SYGVKD. The CDR3: CAISNPPGQGIGVGNTIYF. The CDR3 DNA sequence: TGTGCCATCAGCAATCCTCCGGGACAGGGTATTGGTGTGGGAAACACCATATATTTT.

This sequence joins TRBV9 and TRBJ2-1; 11 bases are shared with TRBD2. Germline values: CDR1 SGDLS, CDR2 YYNGEE. The J segment lost 2 bases and the V segment lost 4 bases, leaving 5 bases of the junction unmatched. There are 16 residues in the CDR3. The CDR3 is CASSPELAGAYNEQFF. As DNA, the CDR3 is TGTGCCAGCAGCCCAGAACTAGCGGGGGCCTACAATGAGCAGTTCTTC.

This clone was seen more than once but under ten times. The CDR3 region has the DNA TGTGCCAGCAGTTACTCCCCGAGGGGACAGGGAGGTGGCTACACCTTC. The encoded protein is CASSYSPRGQGGGYTF. The chain joins TRBV6-5 to TRBJ1-2, with TRBD1 matching over 9 bases. V shed 0 bases, J shed 7 bases, and the junction held 9 bases outside the gene matches. The CDR3 loop spans 16 amino acids. Germline V gene sequence: CDR1 MNHEY, CDR2 SVGAGI.

The gene calls are TRBV5-1 and TRBJ1-6, with D perhaps matching TRBD1 (5 bases). CDR1 is SGHRS, CDR2 YFSETQ, per germline. The CDR3 length is 13 residues. V was trimmed by 0 bases and J by 7 bases, leaving 5 bases between them. The CDR3 protein is CASSLEGNSPLHF. The CDR3, as DNA: TGCGCCAGCAGCTTGGAGGGGAATTCACCCCTCCACTTT.

This chain links TRBV29-1 with TRBJ1-1; D is uncertain. V was pared by 4 bases and J by 4 bases, with 13 bases between. Germline loops: CDR1 SQVTM, CDR2 ANQGSEA. The CDR3 spans 13 residues. The CDR3 spells CSVGLGSGTEAFF. CDR3 sequence (DNA): TGCAGCGTTGGGTTAGGGAGCGGCACTGAAGCTTTCTTT.

The J gene is TRBJ2-3, the V gene TRBV9; 11 bases match TRBD2. Germline lookup yields CDR1 SGDLS and CDR2 YYNGEE. CDR3 length equals 16 residues. V shed 0 bases and J 4 bases; nucleotides not matched to a gene: 4. In DNA form, the CDR3 reads TGTGCCAGCAGCGTAGCCCTAGCGGGAGGCGCAGATACGCAGTATTTT. Protein product: CASSVALAGGADTQYF.

The chain recombines TRBV7-8 with TRBJ2-3, with 14 bases aligning to TRBD2. J gave up 3 bases and V 7 bases, and 9 bases lay outside the gene matches. CDR1 is SGHVS, CDR2 FQNEAQ, per germline. This CDR3 is built from 17 residues. In nucleotides, the CDR3 is TGTGCCAGCAACCATTTAGGGACTAGCGGGAGAACAGATACGCAGTATTTT. It yields the protein CASNHLGTSGRTDTQYF.

The table lists this clone with many counts. The chain recombines TRBV7-8 with TRBJ1-1; 9 nucleotides line up with TRBD1. Trimming at V came to 2 bases and at J to 4 bases, leaving 2 bases not matched to a gene. Germline V lookup: CDR1 SGHVS, CDR2 FQNEAQ. This CDR3 has 14 residues. The CDR3 DNA is TGTGCCAGCAGCTTACGGGACAGGGTCACTGAAGCTTTCTTT. Encoded protein: CASSLRDRVTEAFF.

V usage is TRBV5-1 and J usage is TRBJ2-3; TRBD2 might be the D (6 bases). The germline V and J ends were trimmed by 0 bases and 1 base, with 18 bases remaining between them. This CDR3 comprises 18 residues. CDR1 and CDR2 from the germline V gene are SGHRS and YFSETQ. The CDR3 spells CASSLDWAQRERTDTQYF. The CDR3 nucleotides are TGCGCCAGCAGCTTGGATTGGGCGCAACGGGAGCGCACAGATACGCAGTATTTT.

The chain joins TRBV5-1 to TRBJ1-1, with D perhaps matching TRBD1 (5 bases). The CDR3 has 17 residues. CDR1 and CDR2 (germline): SGHRS, YFSETQ. Between the trimmed V and J ends, which lost 1 base and 0 bases, there was a span of 16 bases. The CDR3 reads CASSLSGSGILNTEAFF. The CDR3, as DNA: TGCGCCAGCAGCTTGAGTGGCTCAGGGATACTGAACACTGAAGCTTTCTTT.

The chain has TRBV19 and TRBJ1-2, with D tentatively TRBD1 (5 bases). CDR3 length: 14 amino acids. Trimming removed 7 bases at V and 4 bases at J, with 16 bases between. CDR1 and CDR2 from the germline V gene are LNHDA and SQIVND (reference sequence). CDR3 coding DNA: TGTGCCAGTAATCTGCCAGCGGGACGCTATGGCTACACCTTC. Protein sequence: CASNLPAGRYGYTF.

This clone was picked up a small number of times. The V gene is TRBV5-1, the J gene TRBJ2-7; 7 nucleotides match TRBD2. Germline-derived CDR1 and CDR2 are SGHRS and YFSETQ. The junction had 4 bases not matched to a gene; V was cut back by 4 bases and J by 0 bases. The CDR3 is 14 amino acids. This CDR3 reads CASSPTSPSYEQYF. CDR3 coding DNA: TGCGCCAGCAGCCCGACTAGCCCCTCCTACGAGCAGTACTTC.

The chain employs TRBV25-1 and TRBJ1-5, with a tentative D call TRBD1 (6 bases). Trimming stripped 6 bases from V and 3 bases from J, with 12 bases between. Germline V gives CDR1 MGHDK, CDR2 SYGVNS. The CDR3 is made up of 14 amino acids. CDR3 sequence reads: CASSRGGNNQPQHF. The CDR3 nucleotides read TGTGCCAGCAGCCGGGGGGGCAACAATCAGCCCCAGCATTTT.

This clone is a singleton in its sample. The chain joins TRBV28 to TRBJ2-5; maybe TRBD2 (6 bases). The CDR3 is 13 amino acids. Between the trimmed V and J ends, which lost 8 bases and 5 bases, there was a span of 15 bases. The V gene's germline CDR1 is MDHEN and CDR2 SYDVKM. This CDR3 is CASRPGGVETQYF. The CDR3 region has the DNA TGTGCCAGCCGTCCGGGCGGGGTGGAGACCCAGTACTTC.

The chain is built from TRBV18 and TRBJ2-2, with D unclear. The V gene lost 3 bases and the J gene lost 0 bases, with 5 bases spanning the gap. This CDR3 has 14 residues. Germline CDR1 KGHSH, CDR2 LQKENI. CDR3 sequence: CASSPGANTGELFF. The CDR3 DNA is TGTGCCAGCTCACCGGGCGCGAACACCGGGGAGCTGTTTTTT.

The chain couples TRBV4-2 to TRBJ1-1; tentative D call: TRBD1 (5 bases). Germline V gene sequence: CDR1 LGHNA, CDR2 YNFKEQ. Trimming removed 4 bases from V and 6 bases from J, with 24 bases in between. The length of the CDR3 is 17 residues. In DNA form, the CDR3 reads TGTGCCAGCAGCCCCCGTGGGACTCGGGGTGACAAACCTGAAGCTTTCTTT. Encoded protein: CASSPRGTRGDKPEAFF.